The clone carrying this T cell receptor beta chain has just a few counts. The antigen is unknown. The CDR3 loop spans 15 amino acids. J gave up 4 bases and V 5 bases, and 9 bases lay outside the gene matches. In germline, CDR1 is GTSNPN, CDR2 SVGIG (reference sequence). The record originates from a study of Graves' ophthalmopathy and Graves' hyperthyroidism. Notes on the study in general: Sensitivity reached less than 71% and specificity about 72% when the model predicted ophthalmopathy progression.

Hyperthyroidism in these 18- to 65-year-old patients was newly diagnosed, lasting under 2 months. The authors amplified TCR beta CDR3 regions, and they did so from RNA transcripts for repertoire sequencing. First-round RT-PCR employed HTBI primers, with a second-round multiplex PCR after it. TCRdb used MiXCR to reprocess the multiplex PCR reads, holding one entry per CDR3 protein. The table has about 590,000 distinct CDR3 sequences, roughly 40% seen once. The V and J genes are TRBV30 and TRBJ2-5; TRBD1 matches at 11 bases. The source is an adult man with Graves' hyperthyroidism. The sequencing sample was made of peripheral blood or thyroid tissue (not recorded which). This CDR3 is CAWSSGTGGRETQYF. CDR3 bases: TGTGCCTGGTCCTCCGGGACAGGGGGAAGAGAGACCCAGTACTTC.